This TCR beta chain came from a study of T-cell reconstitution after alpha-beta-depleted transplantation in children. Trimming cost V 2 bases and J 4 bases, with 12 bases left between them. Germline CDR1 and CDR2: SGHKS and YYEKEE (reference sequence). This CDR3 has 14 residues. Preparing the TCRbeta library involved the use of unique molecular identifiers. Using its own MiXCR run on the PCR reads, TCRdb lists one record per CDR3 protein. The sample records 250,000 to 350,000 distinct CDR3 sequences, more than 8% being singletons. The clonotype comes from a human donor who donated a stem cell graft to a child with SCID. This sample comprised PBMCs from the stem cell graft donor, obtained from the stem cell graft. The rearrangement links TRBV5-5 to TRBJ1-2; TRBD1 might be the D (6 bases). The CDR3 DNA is TGTGCCAGCAGCTTTGACAGGCCCCTCTATGGCTACACCTTC. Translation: CASSFDRPLYGYTF.